The 8 T cell receptor beta chains in this list originate from one sample, sequenced in a study of patients and donors after allogeneic stem cell transplantation. TCRdb recomputed calls from the RT-PCR reads with MiXCR, one row per CDR3 protein. This sample has roughly 880,000 distinct CDR3 sequences, with roughly 18% found just once. Sequenced: blood, either unsorted or a sorted T cell fraction (not recorded which). The source is a human donor who was either an allogeneic HSCT recipient or a stem cell or donor lymphocyte infusion donor (not recorded which). It is not recorded whose cells these are; they may come from a transplant donor.

This clonotype appeared a few times. In nucleotides, the CDR3 is TGTGCCAGCAGTTTCCGACTAGCTCGCACCGGGGAGCTGTTTTTT. Translated: CASSFRLARTGELFF. The rearrangement uses TRBV6-2 or TRBV6-3 and TRBJ2-2; 7 bases line up with TRBD2. This CDR3 contains 15 residues. The germline V gene encodes CDR1 MNHEY and CDR2 SVGEGT. Trimming at V came to 4 bases and at J to 4 bases, leaving 6 bases not matched to a gene.

This rearrangement joins TRBV10-3 to TRBJ2-3, with 9 bases that match TRBD2. The germline V gene encodes CDR1 ENHRY and CDR2 SYGVKD. This CDR3 is built from 17 residues. V lost 0 bases to trimming and J lost 3 bases; unmatched junction nucleotides: 7. In DNA form, the CDR3 reads TGTGCCATCAGTGAGTCTACGGCGGGAGGGCCTACAGATACGCAGTATTTT. Residues: CAISESTAGGPTDTQYF.

This clonotype has a handful of counts. V usage is TRBV2 and J usage is TRBJ1-5, with a tentative D call TRBD1 (6 bases). Germline V gene sequence: CDR1 SNHLY, CDR2 FYNNEI. The length of the CDR3 is 14 residues. V was cut by 6 bases and J by 3 bases, with 12 bases left in between. The CDR3 bases are TGTGCCAGCAGAGAGGACAGCCCCAATCAGCCCCAGCATTTT. Encoded protein: CASREDSPNQPQHF.

This clonotype appeared a few times. The V and J genes are TRBV5-1 and TRBJ2-4; 9 bases fit TRBD1. The V segment lost 4 bases and the J segment 3 bases; nucleotides outside the gene matches: 20. The CDR3 loop spans 20 amino acids. Per the germline V gene, CDR1 is SGHRS and CDR2 is YFSETQ. In nucleotides, the CDR3 is TGCGCCAGCAGCACCGACAGGGGGTCACATAGTTCCTTAGGCAAAAACATTCAGTACTTC. Translation gives CASSTDRGSHSSLGKNIQYF.

This clonotype was found a few times. V and J are TRBV12-3 or TRBV12-4 and TRBJ1-2; D is undetermined. With 7 bases removed from V and 7 bases from J, the gap between germline ends came to 19 bases. The CDR3 sequence is 14 residues long. CDR3 residues: CASTRAVTRGGYTF. The CDR3 coding sequence is TGTGCCAGCACCCGGGCGGTTACCCGTGGTGGCTACACCTTC.

This chain links TRBV20-1 with TRBJ2-7, with TRBD2 as a possible D gene (6 bases). Trimming took off 3 bases at V and 1 base at J, with 13 bases between the two ends. CDR1 is DFQATT, CDR2 SNEGSKA, per germline (reference sequence). CDR3 length: 14 residues. The CDR3 DNA reads TGCAGTGCTAGTCGGCGGGGCCGATCCTACGAGCAGTACTTC. This sequence encodes CSASRRGRSYEQYF.

This clonotype was seen only a few times. The gene calls are TRBV5-1 and TRBJ2-2; 12 bases agree with TRBD2. From germline, CDR1 is SGHRS and CDR2 YFSETQ. Trimming cost V 5 bases and J 0 bases; bases outside gene matches: 5. This CDR3 is built from 17 residues. The CDR3 DNA sequence: TGCGCCAGCAGTGGACTAGCGGGGACCTCGAACACCGGGGAGCTGTTTTTT. This gives the protein CASSGLAGTSNTGELFF. The complete variable domain, with remaining parts taken from reference TRBV5-1 and TRBJ2-2, reads KAGVTQTPRYLIKTRGQQVTLSCSPISGHRSVSWYQQTPGQGLQFLFEYFSETQRNKGNFPGRFSGRQFSNSRSEMNVSTLELGDSALYLCASSGLAGTSNTGELFFGEGSRLTVL.

This clonotype was observed a handful of times. V is TRBV12-3 or TRBV12-4 and J is TRBJ2-1; 7 positions match TRBD1. This CDR3 has 19 amino acids. The J segment lost 4 bases and the V segment lost 0 bases, leaving 15 bases of the junction unmatched. CDR3 region: CASSLALDYRDSDYNEQFF. DNA for the CDR3: TGTGCCAGCAGTTTAGCGCTGGATTACCGGGACAGCGATTACAATGAGCAGTTCTTC.